This T cell receptor beta chain was captured in a study of CD8+ T cells in alopecia areata. CDR1 and CDR2 from the germline V gene are SQVTM and ANQGSEA. There are 14 residues in the CDR3. Treatment reported: oral pan-JAK inhibitor, 5-10 mg twice daily. Obtained from alopecia areata patients were lesional scalp punch biopsies along with peripheral blood. General study results and limits: Persistence in scalp and blood during tofacitinib was observed for many expanded lesional clones. The study found higher clonality in lesional than normal scalp, especially in alopecia totalis/universalis. Normal skin's resident alphabeta T cells are sequenced alongside lesional scalp T cells.

Sequencing templates came from extracted RNA that was reverse transcribed into cDNA. Assay: immunoSEQ multiplex PCR; the TCRdb copy retains only in-frame clones and omits some. The sample shows nearly 110,000 clones, roughly 84% of them seen only once. A note on this clone: As yet, its antigen is unknown. An end of the junction differs from the germline gene, which may be a read error.

This clonotype originated in a human donor with alopecia areata. This sequence joins TRBV29-1 and TRBJ2-3; a possible D gene is TRBD2 (5 bases). Sample: CD8+ T cells sorted from blood, taken at week 24, from a patient treated with tofacitinib. CDR3 in DNA: TGCAGCGGTGAAACCCCGGGGTCCACAGATACGCAGTATTTT. It codes for CSGETPGSTDTQYF.